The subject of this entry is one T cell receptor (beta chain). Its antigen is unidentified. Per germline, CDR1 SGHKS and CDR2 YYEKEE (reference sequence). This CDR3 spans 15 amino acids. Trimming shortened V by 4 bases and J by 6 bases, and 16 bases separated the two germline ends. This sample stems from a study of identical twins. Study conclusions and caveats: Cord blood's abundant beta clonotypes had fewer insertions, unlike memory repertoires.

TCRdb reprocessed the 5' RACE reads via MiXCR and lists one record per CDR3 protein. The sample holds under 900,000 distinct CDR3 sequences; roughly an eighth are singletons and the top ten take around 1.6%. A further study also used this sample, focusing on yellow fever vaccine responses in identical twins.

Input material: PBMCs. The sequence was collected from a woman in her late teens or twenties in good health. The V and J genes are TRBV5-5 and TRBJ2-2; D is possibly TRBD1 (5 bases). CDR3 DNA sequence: TGTGCCAGCAGCCTTACCCAGGGTATTGCCGGGGAGCTGTTTTTT. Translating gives CASSLTQGIAGELFF.